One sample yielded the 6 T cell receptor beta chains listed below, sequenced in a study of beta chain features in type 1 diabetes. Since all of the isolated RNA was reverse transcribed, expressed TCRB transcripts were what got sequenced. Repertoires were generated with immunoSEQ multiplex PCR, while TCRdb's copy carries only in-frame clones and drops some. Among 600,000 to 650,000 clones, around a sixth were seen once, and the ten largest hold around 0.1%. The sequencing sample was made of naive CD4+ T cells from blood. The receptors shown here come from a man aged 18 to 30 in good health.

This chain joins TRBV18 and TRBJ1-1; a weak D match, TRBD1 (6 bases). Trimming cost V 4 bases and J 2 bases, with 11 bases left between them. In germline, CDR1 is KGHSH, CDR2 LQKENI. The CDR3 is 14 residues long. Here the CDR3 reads CASSLDRRNTEAFF. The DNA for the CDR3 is TGTGCCAGCTCACTCGACAGGCGAAACACTGAAGCTTTCTTT.

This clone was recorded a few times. The CDR3 sequence is CASSLEGQVMSYEQYF. DNA of the CDR3: TGTGCCAGCAGCTTAGAAGGACAGGTCATGTCCTACGAGCAGTACTTC. J is TRBJ2-7 and V is TRBV7-9; 7 bases line up with TRBD1. The length of the CDR3 is 16 residues. V gave up 1 base and J gave up 1 base; unmatched junction bases: 7. In germline, CDR1 is SEHNR, CDR2 FQNEAQ (reference sequence).

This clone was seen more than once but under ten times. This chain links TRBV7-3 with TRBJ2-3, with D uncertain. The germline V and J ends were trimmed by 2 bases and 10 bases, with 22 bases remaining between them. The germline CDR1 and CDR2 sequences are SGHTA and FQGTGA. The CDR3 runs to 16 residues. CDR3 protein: CASSLGPERRRMSQYF. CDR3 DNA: TGTGCCAGCAGCTTAGGTCCTGAACGAAGGAGAATGTCGCAGTATTTT. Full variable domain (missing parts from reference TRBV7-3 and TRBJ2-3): GAGVSQTPSNKVTEKGKYVELRCDPISGHTALYWYRQSLGQGPEFLIYFQGTGAADDSGLPNDRFFAVRPEGSVSTLKIQRTERGDSAVYLCASSLGPERRRMSQYFGPGTRLTVL.

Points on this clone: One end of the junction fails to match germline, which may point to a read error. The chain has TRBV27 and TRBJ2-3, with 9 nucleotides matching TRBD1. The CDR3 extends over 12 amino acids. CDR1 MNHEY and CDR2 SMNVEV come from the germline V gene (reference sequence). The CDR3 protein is CASSTGQGKANF. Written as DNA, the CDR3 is TGTGCCAGCAGTACCGGACAGGGGAAAGCGAATTTT.

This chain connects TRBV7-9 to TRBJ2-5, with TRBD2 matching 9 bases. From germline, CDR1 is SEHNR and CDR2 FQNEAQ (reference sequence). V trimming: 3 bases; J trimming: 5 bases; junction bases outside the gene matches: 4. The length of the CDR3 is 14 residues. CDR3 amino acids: CASSFYSGGETQYF. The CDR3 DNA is TGTGCCAGCAGCTTCTACAGCGGGGGGGAGACCCAGTACTTC.

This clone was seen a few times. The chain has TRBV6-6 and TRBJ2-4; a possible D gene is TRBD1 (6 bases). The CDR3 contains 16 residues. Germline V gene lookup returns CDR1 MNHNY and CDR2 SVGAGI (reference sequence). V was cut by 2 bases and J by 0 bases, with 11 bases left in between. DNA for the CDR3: TGTGCCAGCAGTTACGGTCAGGGGAAAGCCAAAAACATTCAGTACTTC. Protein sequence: CASSYGQGKAKNIQYF.